The present TCR beta chain was sequenced within a study of cytomegalovirus exposure and HLA in healthy donors. Overall study context: Genotyping of more than 300 donors showed that around 85% belonged to the Caucasian-associated ancestry cluster. Findings and caveats of the study: TCR beta V- and J-gene trimming, according to a later analysis, was linked to a missense DCLRE1C variant. The authors enumerated over 150 TCR beta chains as linked to cytomegalovirus.

Looked up from germline, CDR1 is SGHRS and CDR2 is YFSETQ. Germline trimming cut 2 bases from V and 0 bases from J; bases unmatched to any gene: 1. This CDR3 region has 14 residues. 60 Vbeta and 13 Jbeta primers were used in PCR. Sequencing used immunoSEQ multiplex PCR; TCRdb keeps in-frame clones, though not all of them. The repertoire has 100,000 or so clones, around four fifths of them found once; the top ten carry nearly 3.5%. Turning to this clone: Its antigen is undetermined.

The rearrangement uses TRBV5-1 and TRBJ2-7; 8 bases are shared with TRBD2. Sequenced material: PBMCs. The sequence came from a man in his thirties or forties in good health and CMV-seropositive. CDR3 in DNA: TGCGCCAGCAGCTTTCGGGAGGGCTCCTACGAGCAGTACTTC. Amino acid sequence: CASSFREGSYEQYF.